Listed below are T cell receptor beta chains from one sample, sequenced in a study of T cells in localized non-small cell lung cancer. The method was immunoSEQ multiplex PCR; TCRdb's version includes in-frame clones alone and lacks a portion of them. The data hold just over 20,000 clones, with over 65% observed a single time. The starting material was PBMCs, obtained before any cancer treatment. These receptors all come from a woman aged 40-69 years with stage II squamous cell lung carcinoma. Both conserved end residues are trimmed from each CDR3. The order of the fields is V gene, J gene, CDR3 protein.

TRBV10-1	TRBJ2-7	ASSDGYEQY
TRBV19	TRBJ1-2	ASSIDGGRFNYGYT
TRBV6-1	TRBJ2-3	ASGRGDTQY
TRBV6-6	TRBJ1-6	ASSPGTVSPLH
TRBV7-2	TRBJ1-4	ASSLSEKLF
TRBV9	TRBJ2-5	ASSVTGVQETQY
TRBV2	TRBJ1-1	ASRLEGGAF
TRBV28	TRBJ1-5	ASSSRGGNQPQH
TRBV5-4	TRBJ2-2	ASSLRNTGELF
TRBV18	TRBJ2-1	ASSHDRGGEQF
TRBV11-2	TRBJ1-1	ASSYDRQGDTEAF
TRBV27	TRBJ2-1	ASSRERLAGVREQF
TRBV5-4	TRBJ2-1	ASSPGGVAGWGYNEQF
TRBV9	TRBJ2-1	ASSAGTSRNEQF
TRBV7-2	.	ASRASVGSPAYEQY
TRBV6-4	TRBJ2-1	ASSDSGQGASNEQF
TRBV6-4	TRBJ2-3	ASSDSSVAGVIDTQY
TRBV27	TRBJ1-5	ASSPQGGDQPQH
TRBV5-5	TRBJ2-1	ASSLGQGLSGEQF
TRBV5-1	TRBJ2-5	ASSLWGTRYQETQY
TRBV6-6	TRBJ2-2	ASVSGQGMTGELF
TRBV11-2	TRBJ1-2	ASSLSPGTPGA
TRBV19	TRBJ1-4	ASSTGGGLNEKLF
TRBV14	TRBJ2-2	ASNPLGAGATGELF
TRBV7-2	TRBJ1-4	ASSLLGGGAWNEKLF
TRBV6-1	TRBJ2-3	ASSLGLEGTQY
TRBV4-3	TRBJ2-5	ASSQDYGSSGLGTQY
TRBV5-1	TRBJ2-7	ASSLEATVGGEQY
TRBV5-6	TRBJ1-1	ASSFLGRENTEAF
TRBV27	TRBJ2-1	ASSLSGGPYNEQF
TRBV7-8	TRBJ2-7	ASSLRSYEQY
TRBV7-6	TRBJ2-1	ASSLATSGSKNEQF
TRBV19	TRBJ2-2	ASRRLAGGQAGELF
TRBV5-1	TRBJ1-1	ASSLAGSEAF
TRBV19	TRBJ2-2	ASSIPGELF
TRBV5-1	TRBJ1-1	ASSGGGQGNTEAF
TRBV28	TRBJ2-7	ASSLEGSSYEQY
TRBV5-8	TRBJ1-4	ASSVSEYRVEKLF
TRBV28	TRBJ2-7	ASSFLSDRGGEQY
TRBV7-2	TRBJ2-1	ASSEMGESSYNEQF
TRBV19	TRBJ1-1	ASRRDTTNTEAF
TRBV7-2	TRBJ1-1	ASSLEGRNRAF
TRBV5-4	TRBJ2-4	ASSSGTSGRSNIQY
TRBV29-1	TRBJ2-5	SVGETLGETQY
TRBV5-6	TRBJ1-1	ASSLGRNTEAF
TRBV19	TRBJ1-1	ASSVNRGGNTEAF
TRBV6-6	TRBJ2-7	ASSLTTGLEQY
TRBV11-2	TRBJ2-7	ASSLAGQGRYEQY
TRBV5-1	TRBJ2-3	ASSLEQAGSTDTQY
TRBV29-1	TRBJ2-7	SVGEETGVDEQY
TRBV6-5	TRBJ2-1	ASGRREGYNEQF
TRBV4-1	TRBJ1-1	ASRAGQMNTEAF
TRBV4-2	TRBJ2-7	ASSPTGREGLYEQY
TRBV29-1	TRBJ1-1	SADPGRAEAF